Presented here are 5 T cell receptor beta chains from one specimen sequenced in a study of radiotherapy plus CTLA-4 blockade in lung cancer (dated by TCRdb to 2017 to 2018). The library relied on the immunoSEQ multiplex PCR assay. TCRdb limited this immuneACCESS table to in-frame rearrangements with V and J called. A share of clones is missing; checked studies link under half to unresolved V genes, and the rest is unexplained. The sample table shows 62,000 or so clones, and 79% are seen once. Roughly 10% of the sample is in the top ten clones. The sequencing used peripheral blood, collected from a patient treated with radiotherapy plus ipilimumab. The receptors derive from a human donor with non-small cell lung cancer who had a complete response to radiotherapy plus ipilimumab.

This clone was observed a handful of times. V gene TRBV9 combines with J gene TRBJ2-3; 9 nucleotides match TRBD2. The trim removed 4 bases at V and 14 bases at J, leaving 11 bases unmatched. There are 13 residues in the CDR3. Per germline, CDR1 SGDLS and CDR2 YYNGEE. The DNA for the CDR3 is TGTGCCAGCAGCACCCCAGCGGGAGGCCCCCCGTATTTT. This codes for CASSTPAGGPPYF.

The CDR3 sequence: CSASGGGFAEAFF. In DNA form, the CDR3 reads TGCAGCGCCTCTGGCGGCGGGTTCGCTGAAGCTTTCTTT. The V gene is TRBV29-1, the J gene TRBJ1-1; no definite D call. CDR1 and CDR2 (germline): SQVTM, ANQGSEA. Trimming shortened V by 7 bases and J by 6 bases, and 18 bases separated the two germline ends. CDR3 size: 13 residues.

The chain combines TRBV11-2 with TRBJ2-7; perhaps TRBD1 as D (5 bases). The CDR3 runs 17 residues. V lost 5 bases and J lost 0, with 20 bases in between. From germline, CDR1 is SGHAT and CDR2 FQNNGV. For the CDR3, the DNA is TGTGCCAGCAGCCATCCTTTAAGGGGCATCTCCTCCTACGAGCAGTACTTC. Encoded protein: CASSHPLRGISSYEQYF. Based on the CDR3 plus reference TRBV11-2 and TRBJ2-7, the full variable domain is EAGVAQSPRYKIIEKRQSVAFWCNPISGHATLYWYQQILGQGPKLLIQFQNNGVVDDSQLPKDRFSAERLKGVDSTLKIQPAKLEDSAVYLCASSHPLRGISSYEQYFGPGTRLTVT.

The chain joins TRBV18 to TRBJ1-5, with 8 bases identical to TRBD1. The germline V gene encodes CDR1 KGHSH and CDR2 LQKENI. This CDR3 is 15 amino acids long. V dropped 6 bases and J dropped 2; count of bases not matched to a gene: 6. CDR3 loop: CASSTGGDGNQPQHF. The CDR3 nucleotides read TGTGCCAGCTCCACAGGGGGGGATGGCAATCAGCCCCAGCATTTT.

On this clone itself: A read error may produce the germline difference seen at one junction end. The chain employs TRBV7-7 and TRBJ2-5; perhaps TRBD1 as D (6 bases). There are 16 residues in the CDR3. Per germline, CDR1 SSHAT and CDR2 FNYEAQ (reference sequence). The DNA of the CDR3 is TGTGCTAGCAGCTTAACGGATAGCAGGGGCACGGAGACCCAGTACTTC. The encoded protein is CASSLTDSRGTETQYF.